The 2 T cell receptor beta chains reported below all come from one sample, sequenced in a study of T cells in Graves' hyperthyroidism and ophthalmopathy (dated by TCRdb to about 2019). Library prep was done by multiplex PCR. The sequencer listed for this sample is Illumina HiSeq 2000. Amplification of TCR beta CDR3 regions was carried out from RNA transcripts. The first round of RT-PCR for the TCR CDR3 was performed with the HTBI primer set and the Qiagen OneStep RT-PCR kit. TCRdb trimmed public reads at Q25 via fastp, called clones via MiXCR and kept in-frame beta chains. Merged by CDR3 protein, the rows form single entries marked with the most common genes and DNA. The sample contains about 360,000 distinct CDR3 sequences, 13% of them found a single time. Together, the top ten hold over 8.5% of the sample. The sample was blood. These TCRs come from a woman younger than 35 with Graves' hyperthyroidism.

This clonotype was seen at least ten times. The chain couples TRBV28 to TRBJ1-3; the D is unclear. Germline assignment: CDR1 MDHEN and CDR2 SYDVKM. Trimming left V 2 bases short and J 1 base short, with 6 bases between. The CDR3 sequence is 14 residues long. CDR3 sequence: CASSLGSSGNTIYF. The CDR3 region has the DNA TGTGCCAGCAGTTTAGGGTCTTCTGGAAACACCATATATTTT.

The chain has TRBV19 and TRBJ1-1; D is uncertain. This CDR3 has 14 amino acids. V was clipped by 3 bases and J by 3 bases, with 11 bases between them. Germline CDR1 reads LNHDA; CDR2 reads SQIVND (reference sequence). The CDR3 is CASSMMGFDTEAFF. Written as DNA, the CDR3 is TGTGCCAGTAGTATGATGGGTTTTGACACTGAAGCTTTCTTT.